This TCR beta chain was sequenced in a study of T cell responses to AZD1222 COVID-19 vaccine (dated by TCRdb to about 2021). Regarding the complete study: AZD1222 recipients whose second dose came at about 4 weeks and those whose second dose came at about 12 weeks were combined into one group, since spike-specific TCR depth and breadth did not differ between the two schedules. Trial participants were enrolled by age into 18-55, 56-69 and 70-plus year subgroups, with 148, 28 and 57 TCR-sequenced participants respectively. A total of under 250 trial participants underwent TCR sequencing, of whom 200 to 220 had received two doses of AZD1222 and around 26 had received two doses of the MenACWY control vaccine. The paper as a whole reports these results and caveats: Epitopes outside the regions mutated in the B.1.351 and B.1.1.7 variants were reportedly recognized by nearly half of the unique spike-specific TCRs. In the small 56-69-year group, the increase in depth fell short of significance, most likely because of low power. Participants were mostly white British and included more females than males, and it was suggested by the authors that clonal diversity may have been underestimated. After two AZD1222 doses, both the breadth and the depth of spike-specific TCRs were significantly higher than at day 0 and than in MenACWY recipients. Only five to seven AZD1222 recipients were SARS-CoV-2 seropositive at baseline, limiting conclusions about previously exposed vaccinees. Because no day 14 peak-response samples were available, repertoires were characterized only after the peak T cell response. The whole spike protein was spanned by vaccine-associated CD4 TCRs, and dominant responses were seen in regions 160-218 and 743-854.

The CDR3 regions of human TCRbeta chains were analyzed by immunosequencing. The published analysis was carried out like this. Repertoire TCRs were checked for matches against a reference library of SARS-CoV-2-specific TCRs that had been generated using the MIRA antigen-specificity platform. Breadth meant the fraction of unique TCRs that were SARS-CoV-2-associated, whereas depth meant the fraction of total T cells that were SARS-CoV-2-associated. Using the MIRA data, each spike-specific TCR was mapped to the spike region that the TCR reacts to and placed in a CD4 or CD8 class. Log10-transformed breadth and depth values were compared by one-way ANOVA with Sidak's multiple comparisons tests. Held by TCRdb, this immuneACCESS table contains in-frame sequences only and omits some clones. Under half of the omission traces to an unresolved V gene where checked; the cause of the rest is unknown. D and trimming come from the DNA, and the V and J calls and clone size come from that table. The sample profile shows 170,000 or so clones; around nine tenths of them were found once. The ten largest make up approximately 1.4% of the sample.

In the paper's terms, the time point label means: baseline before first vaccination. Vaccinee samples came from UK trials COV001 and COV002, including a single-blind randomized controlled phase 2/3 trial of AZD1222 (ChAdOx1 nCoV-19) in healthy adults. For TCRbeta chain sequencing, PBMC samples were collected from trial participants at day 0 and at day 28 after the second dose. Comments on this clone: Its antigen is still unknown. Per-nucleotide qualities are absent, and no much larger clonotype sits a single base away.

From its cysteine to its phenylalanine, the CDR3 spans 16 amino acids. Of the read, only the CDR3 DNA is kept; its 48 bases are in frame from base 1. CDR1 and CDR2, per the germline V gene, are LGHNA and YSLEER. V is clipped by 2 bases and J by 5 bases, and the sequence between their germline boundaries is 15 bases long. This receptor was taken from an adult in good health. The sample was peripheral blood, taken on day 0 of AZD1222 vaccination. The rearrangement combines TRBV4-3 with TRBJ1-4; the D gene cannot be resolved reliably. At the DNA level, the sequence is TGCGCCAGCAGCCAAACGGCACGGGGTGGGAATGAAAAACTGTTTTTT. Its translation reads: CASSQTARGGNEKLFF.